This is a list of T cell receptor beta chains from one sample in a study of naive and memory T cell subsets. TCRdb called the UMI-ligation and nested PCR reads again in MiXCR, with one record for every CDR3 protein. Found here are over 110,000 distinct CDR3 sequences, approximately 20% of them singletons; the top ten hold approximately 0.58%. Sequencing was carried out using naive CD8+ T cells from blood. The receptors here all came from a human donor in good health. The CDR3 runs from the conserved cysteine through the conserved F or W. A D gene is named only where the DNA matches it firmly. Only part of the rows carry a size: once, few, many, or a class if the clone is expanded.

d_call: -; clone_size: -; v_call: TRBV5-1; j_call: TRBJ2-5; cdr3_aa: CASSRRSAGAETQYF; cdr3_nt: TGCGCCAGCAGCCGGAGGTCCGCAGGGGCAGAGACCCAGTACTTC
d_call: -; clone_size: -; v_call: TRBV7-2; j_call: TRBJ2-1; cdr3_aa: CASSLVKRTVDEQFF; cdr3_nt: TGTGCCAGCAGCTTAGTTAAGAGAACTGTGGATGAGCAGTTCTTC
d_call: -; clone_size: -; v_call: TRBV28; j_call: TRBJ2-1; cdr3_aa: CASIRRGIWSNEQFF; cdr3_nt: TGTGCCAGCATAAGGAGGGGAATTTGGAGCAATGAGCAGTTCTTC
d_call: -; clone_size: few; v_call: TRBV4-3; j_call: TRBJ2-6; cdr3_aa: CASSQVLRGRANVLTF; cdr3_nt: TGCGCCAGCAGCCAAGTGTTGCGGGGCAGGGCTAACGTCCTGACTTTC
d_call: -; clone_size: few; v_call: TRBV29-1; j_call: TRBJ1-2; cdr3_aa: CSATEAYGYTF; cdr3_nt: TGCAGCGCAACCGAGGCCTATGGCTACACCTTC
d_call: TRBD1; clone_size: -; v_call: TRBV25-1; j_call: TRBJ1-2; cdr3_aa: CASSERGDSNYGYTF; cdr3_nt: TGTGCCAGCAGTGAAAGGGGGGACAGTAACTATGGCTACACCTTC
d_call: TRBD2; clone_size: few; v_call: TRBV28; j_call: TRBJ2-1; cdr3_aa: CASSLSGGGEQFF; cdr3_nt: TGTGCCAGCAGTTTATCGGGGGGTGGTGAGCAGTTCTTC
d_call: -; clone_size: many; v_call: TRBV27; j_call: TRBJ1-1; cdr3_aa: CASFPIGGWTEAFF; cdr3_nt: TGTGCCAGCTTTCCTATCGGGGGTTGGACTGAAGCTTTCTTT
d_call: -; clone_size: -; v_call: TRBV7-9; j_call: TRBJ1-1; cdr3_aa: CASTKTGGGMNTEAFF; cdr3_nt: TGTGCCAGCACCAAAACGGGCGGGGGGATGAACACTGAAGCTTTCTTT
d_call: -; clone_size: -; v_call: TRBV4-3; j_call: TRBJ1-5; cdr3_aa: CASSQGGVGDRNQPQHF; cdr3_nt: TGCGCCAGCAGCCAAGGTGGGGTAGGGGATCGCAATCAGCCCCAGCATTTT
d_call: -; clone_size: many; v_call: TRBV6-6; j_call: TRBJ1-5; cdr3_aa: CASSYVPVVQPQHF; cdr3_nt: TGTGCCAGCAGTTACGTTCCGGTTGTGCAGCCCCAGCATTTT
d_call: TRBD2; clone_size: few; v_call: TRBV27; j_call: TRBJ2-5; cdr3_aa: CASSLAGVETQYF; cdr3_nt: TGTGCCAGCAGTTTAGCGGGAGTGGAGACCCAGTACTTC
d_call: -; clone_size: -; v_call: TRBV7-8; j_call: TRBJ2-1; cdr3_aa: CASSSLRNEQFF; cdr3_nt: TGTGCCAGCAGCTCCTTACGCAATGAGCAGTTCTTC
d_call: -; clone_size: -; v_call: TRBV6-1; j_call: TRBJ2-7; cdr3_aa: CASSELVGNVNEQYF; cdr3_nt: TGTGCCAGCAGTGAATTGGTAGGGAACGTCAACGAGCAGTACTTC
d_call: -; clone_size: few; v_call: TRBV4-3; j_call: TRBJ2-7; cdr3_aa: CASSQEIWEYEQYF; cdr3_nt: TGCGCCAGCAGCCAAGAGATCTGGGAATACGAGCAGTACTTC
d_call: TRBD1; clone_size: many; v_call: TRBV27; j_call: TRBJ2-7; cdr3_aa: CASSSLTGTASYEQYF; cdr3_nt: TGTGCCAGCAGTTCACTCACCGGGACAGCTTCCTACGAGCAGTACTTC
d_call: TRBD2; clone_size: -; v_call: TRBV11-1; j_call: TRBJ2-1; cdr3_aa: CASSPGLAHEQFF; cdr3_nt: TGTGCCAGCAGTCCCGGACTAGCCCATGAGCAGTTCTTC
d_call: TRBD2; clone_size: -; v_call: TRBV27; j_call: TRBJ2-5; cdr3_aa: CASSLGAGANQETQYF; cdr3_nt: TGTGCCAGCAGTTTGGGAGCGGGGGCAAACCAAGAGACCCAGTACTTC